This T cell receptor beta chain was profiled in a study of yellow fever vaccine responses in identical twins. Trimming stripped 4 bases from V and 5 bases from J, with 12 bases between. Germline CDR1 is ENHRY and CDR2 is SYGVKD. The CDR3 has 13 residues. This clonotype came up once. In TCRdb, the RT-PCR reads were re-called with MiXCR into one record per CDR3 protein. The sample shows about 13,000 distinct CDR3 sequences, just under 85% of them seen only once. V is TRBV10-3 and J is TRBJ2-7; D is undetermined. The sample here was T cells from blood (PBMCs), unsorted or a sorted subset (not recorded which), taken before or after yellow fever vaccination (not recorded which). This clonotype originated in a woman aged 18-35 years who received the yellow fever vaccine. The CDR3 protein is CAISANGVDEQYF. For the CDR3, the DNA is TGTGCCATCAGTGCAAATGGGGTGGACGAGCAGTACTTC.